This T cell receptor (beta chain) was sequenced during a study of cytomegalovirus exposure and HLA in healthy donors. Overall study findings and caveats: 16,951 TCR beta sequences were associated with HLA alleles at 0.05 false discovery rate in a later analysis. Later analysis associated a missense DCLRE1C variant with TCR beta V- and J-gene trimming. A later analysis appeared to link common viral pathogens to several of the most significant clusters.

For this clone: Its antigen remains unknown.

PCR amplification relied on 60 Vbeta primers (plus 13 Jbeta primers). Clones were sequenced by immunoSEQ multiplex PCR, and TCRdb holds only the in-frame ones, with some missing. Of hundreds of thousands of clones listed, 65% to 75% are singletons. CDR3 size: 14 residues. Per germline, CDR1 GTSNPN and CDR2 SVGIG (reference sequence). The junction had 0 bases not matched to a gene; V was cut back by 1 base and J by 6 bases. V is TRBV30 and J is TRBJ2-2; 12 positions match TRBD2. The source of this sequence is a woman aged 25 to 39 in good health and CMV-seronegative. The sequencing sample was made of PBMCs. CDR3 sequence: CAWSGLAGAGELFF. CDR3 DNA sequence: TGTGCCTGGAGTGGACTAGCGGGAGCCGGGGAGCTGTTTTTT.